This T cell receptor beta chain came from a study of blood T cell repertoires in COVID-19. Study overall: There were acute and convalescent COVID-19 samples, and they came from the United States, Italy and Spain. T cells, B-cell-depleted T cells, or PBMCs supplied cDNA or gDNA.

CDR3 length: 13 amino acids. The germline CDR1 and CDR2 sequences are MRHNA and SNTAGT. Between the trimmed V and J ends, which lost 3 bases and 7 bases, there was a span of 12 bases. Sequenced by immunoSEQ multiplex PCR; TCRdb stores in-frame clones only, minus some. The table records about 140,000 clones, around 87% of them present only once. This TCR was recovered from a human donor in a cohort sampled during active COVID-19. This chain links TRBV6-4 with TRBJ1-1, with a tentative D call TRBD1 (6 bases). The source material was peripheral blood. Written as DNA, the CDR3 is TGTGCCAGCAGTGAACAGACAGGCTTTGAAGCTTTCTTT. It encodes CASSEQTGFEAFF.